This TCR beta chain emerged from a study of blood T cell repertoires in COVID-19. Background on the study: T cells, B-cell-depleted T cells, or PBMCs provided the cDNA or gDNA that served as material.

Clones were read by immunoSEQ multiplex PCR, and TCRdb kept only the in-frame ones, dropping some. The data contain about 160,000 clones, more than 75% of them singletons. The participants were between about 18 and 89 years old and came from under 25 US areas. The CDR3 is 14 amino acids. The J segment lost 8 bases and the V segment lost 3 bases, leaving 6 bases of the junction unmatched. Germline V gene lookup returns CDR1 SGDLS and CDR2 YYNGEE. The sequence was obtained from a woman between 45 and 65 years old who had recovered from COVID-19. Sequenced sample: PBMCs or T cells enriched from blood (not recorded which). The V gene is TRBV9, the J gene TRBJ2-4; 9 bases agree with TRBD1. CDR3 residues: CASSAGQGPYIQYF. The DNA for the CDR3 is TGTGCCAGCAGCGCCGGACAGGGGCCCTACATTCAGTACTTC.